One and the same sample provided the 18 T cell receptor beta chains below, sequenced in a study of blood T cell repertoires in COVID-19. This table comes from immunoSEQ multiplex PCR, and its TCRdb copy is limited to in-frame clones, with some not included. The sample includes about 110,000 clones, 80% to 90% of them seen just once. Material: peripheral blood. Every receptor here comes from a woman of 80 years or more with acute or convalescent COVID-19.

The chain combines TRBV10-2 with TRBJ2-4, with TRBD1 as a possible D gene (6 bases). V was clipped by 6 bases and J by 5 bases, with 8 bases between them. The germline V gene has CDR1 WSHSY and CDR2 SAAADI. CDR3 length equals 12 residues. The CDR3 sequence: CASRQGENIQYF. The DNA for the CDR3 is TGCGCCAGCAGACAGGGAGAAAACATTCAGTACTTC.

The genes are TRBV19 and TRBJ2-5; TRBD1 might be the D (6 bases). This CDR3 spans 15 amino acids. V dropped 3 bases and J dropped 2 bases, with 13 bases sitting between them. Germline values: CDR1 LNHDA, CDR2 SQIVND (reference sequence). CDR3 coding DNA: TGTGCCAGTAGTATTGGGGTAGGGGGACAAGAGACCCAGTACTTC. Its protein product is CASSIGVGGQETQYF.

CDR3 in amino acids: CASSVFERAGELFF. DNA of the CDR3: TGTGCCAGCAGTGTATTCGAGAGGGCCGGGGAGCTGTTTTTT. The chain is built from TRBV2 and TRBJ2-2, with D perhaps matching TRBD2 (5 bases). The V end was cut by 4 bases, the J end by 6 bases, with 12 bases between. Germline V gene lookup returns CDR1 SNHLY and CDR2 FYNNEI. The CDR3 runs 14 residues.

The rearrangement joins TRBV19 to TRBJ1-1, with D tentatively TRBD1 (6 bases). Germline lookup yields CDR1 LNHDA and CDR2 SQIVND (reference sequence). The CDR3 extends over 14 amino acids. V was shortened by 7 bases and J by 5 bases, with 17 bases between the two germline ends. CDR3 protein: CASTNRVMLTEAFF. The CDR3 bases are TGTGCCAGTACCAACAGGGTTATGCTGACTGAAGCTTTCTTT. Combining the CDR3 with reference TRBV19 and TRBJ1-1 gives the whole variable domain DGGITQSPKYLFRKEGQNVTLSCEQNLNHDAMYWYRQDPGQGLRLIYYSQIVNDFQKGDIAEGYSVSREKKESFPLTVTSAQKNPTAFYLCASTNRVMLTEAFFGQGTRLTVV.

The chain links TRBV14 to TRBJ2-5; a weak D match, TRBD2 (6 bases). This CDR3 comprises 14 residues. CDR1 is SGHDN, CDR2 FVKESK, per germline. V was cut by 0 bases and J by 5 bases, with 10 bases left in between. The CDR3 nucleotides are TGTGCCAGCAGCCAAGAGGGAGGCCGTGAGACCCAGTACTTC. As protein: CASSQEGGRETQYF.

The chain carries TRBV11-2 and TRBJ1-2, with 7 nucleotides matching TRBD1. Germline CDR1 reads SGHAT; CDR2 reads FQNNGV. This CDR3 region has 14 residues. V trimming: 4 bases; J trimming: 6 bases; junction bases outside the gene matches: 8. In DNA form, the CDR3 reads TGTGCCAGCAGCTCACGGACAGGCGAGCATGGCTACACCTTC. Translation gives CASSSRTGEHGYTF. The full variable domain, rest sourced from reference TRBV11-2 and TRBJ1-2, is EAGVAQSPRYKIIEKRQSVAFWCNPISGHATLYWYQQILGQGPKLLIQFQNNGVVDDSQLPKDRFSAERLKGVDSTLKIQPAKLEDSAVYLCASSSRTGEHGYTFGSGTRLTVV.

The chain couples TRBV7-9 to TRBJ1-2; D gene uncertain. The germline V and J ends were trimmed by 2 bases and 8 bases, with 18 bases remaining between them. This CDR3 spans 15 amino acids. In germline, CDR1 is SEHNR, CDR2 FQNEAQ (reference sequence). The CDR3 loop is CASSLSGIATWGYTF. The CDR3 bases are TGTGCCAGCAGCTTATCCGGAATAGCGACTTGGGGCTACACCTTC.

The chain uses TRBV20-1 and TRBJ1-1, with 7 bases lining up with TRBD1. The CDR3 has 12 residues. Trimming took 3 bases from V and 6 from J; bases not matched to a gene: 4. Germline CDR1 reads DFQATT; CDR2 reads SNEGSKA (reference sequence). In DNA form, the CDR3 reads TGCAGTGCTAGTTGGACAGGAGCTGAAGCTTTCTTT. Translated, it gives CSASWTGAEAFF.

This clone occurred once. The chain joins TRBV3-1 (or the pseudogene TRBV3-2) to TRBJ1-1; a possible D gene is TRBD1 (6 bases). Trimming stripped 5 bases from V and 5 bases from J, with 9 bases between. The CDR3 runs 12 residues. Germline V gene data show CDR1 as LGHDT and CDR2 as YNNKEL (reference sequence). CDR3 region: CASSIQGTEAFF. CDR3 in DNA: TGTGCCAGCAGCATACAGGGAACTGAAGCTTTCTTT.

The CDR3: CASRVFTGAQETQYF. The CDR3 DNA reads TGTGCCAGCAGAGTTTTTACAGGGGCCCAAGAGACCCAGTACTTC. This chain connects TRBV2 to TRBJ2-5, with 7 bases fitting TRBD1. With V trimmed by 6 bases and J by 1 base, 8 bases remained unmatched. Germline V gives CDR1 SNHLY, CDR2 FYNNEI. CDR3 size: 15 residues.

This clone appeared a single time. The chain uses TRBV29-1 and TRBJ2-7, with D possibly being TRBD2 (5 bases). V lost 2 bases to trimming and J lost 2 bases, with 16 bases between them. The germline V gene encodes CDR1 SQVTM and CDR2 ANQGSEA. This CDR3 has 15 amino acids. CDR3 in amino acids: CSVEIAGSSTYEQYF. In DNA, the CDR3 is TGCAGCGTTGAAATCGCGGGTTCCTCTACCTACGAGCAGTACTTC.

This chain joins TRBV7-2 and TRBJ2-3; D is perhaps TRBD1 (5 bases). The germline gives CDR1 SGHTA, CDR2 FQGNSA. This CDR3 contains 17 residues. The V end was cut by 2 bases, the J end by 0 bases, with 15 bases between. The CDR3 DNA reads TGTGCCAGCAGCTTAAGGTGGGGCCCCACTAGCACAGATACGCAGTATTTT. Translated, it gives CASSLRWGPTSTDTQYF.

V and J are TRBV24-1 and TRBJ1-2, with a weak D call TRBD1 (5 bases). The CDR3 totals 14 residues. V was clipped by 3 bases and J by 2 bases, with 9 bases between them. The germline CDR1 and CDR2 sequences are KGHDR and SFDVKD. In DNA form, the CDR3 reads TGTGCCACCAGTGATGGGGGGGTAAACTATGGCTACACCTTC. This codes for CATSDGGVNYGYTF.

V usage is TRBV4-3 and J usage is TRBJ2-1, with 7 bases lining up with TRBD2. With 1 base clipped from V and 5 bases from J, the junction kept 8 bases outside the gene matches. CDR3 length equals 16 residues. Germline V CDR1 and CDR2: LGHNA, YSLEER. CDR3 protein: CASSQAPSGVNNEQFF. The CDR3 DNA reads as TGCGCCAGCAGCCAAGCCCCCAGCGGGGTTAACAATGAGCAGTTCTTC.

This clone was counted a single time. The V and J genes are TRBV2 and TRBJ1-4; tentative D call: TRBD1 (5 bases). V was trimmed by 7 bases and J by 8 bases, leaving 14 bases between them. This CDR3 contains 13 residues. From germline, CDR1 is SNHLY and CDR2 FYNNEI. The CDR3 coding sequence is TGTGCCAGCAAGGGGCACCTTCGGGAAAAACTGTTTTTT. Its protein product is CASKGHLREKLFF.

The J gene is TRBJ2-5, the V gene TRBV5-6; 9 bases match TRBD2. The CDR3 covers 15 residues. From germline, CDR1 is SGHDT and CDR2 YYEEEE. V was pared by 2 bases and J by 5 bases, with 7 bases of the junction left unmatched. The CDR3 here is CASSFGGGAGETQYF. DNA for the CDR3: TGTGCCAGCAGCTTTGGCGGGGGGGCCGGGGAGACCCAGTACTTC. Full variable domain (missing parts from reference TRBV5-6 and TRBJ2-5): DAGVTQSPTHLIKTRGQQVTLRCSPKSGHDTVSWYQQALGQGPQFIFQYYEEEERQRGNFPDRFSGHQFPNYSSELNVNALLLGDSALYLCASSFGGGAGETQYFGPGTRLLVL.

The V call is TRBV19, the J call TRBJ1-6; D might be TRBD1 (5 bases). The V end was cut by 6 bases, the J end by 7 bases, with 16 bases between. This CDR3 region has 15 residues. Per the germline V gene, CDR1 is LNHDA and CDR2 is SQIVND (reference sequence). CDR3 sequence reads: CASRRGVWGNSPLHF. Written as DNA, the CDR3 is TGTGCCAGTAGAAGGGGTGTCTGGGGCAATTCACCCCTCCACTTT.

The chain employs TRBV7-8 and TRBJ2-1, with 9 bases lining up with TRBD2. Germline V gene lookup returns CDR1 SGHVS and CDR2 FQNEAQ. CDR3 length: 15 residues. V gave up 11 bases and J gave up 5 bases; unmatched junction bases: 13. In DNA form, the CDR3 reads TGTGCCTCAGGGACCCCGGGACTAGCTAACAATGAGCAGTTCTTC. Encoded protein: CASGTPGLANNEQFF.